This T cell receptor beta chain was observed in a study of blood T cells in healthy people across ages. This CDR3 is 16 amino acids long. V was pared by 5 bases and J by 1 base, with 15 bases between. Germline CDR1 reads SGHVS; CDR2 reads FNYEAQ. The second PCR ran about 6 to 12 cycles with a sample-barcoded 5' primer and J-beta primers. TCRdb re-analysed the 5' RACE reads in MiXCR, keeping a single row per CDR3 protein. Of approximately 960,000 distinct CDR3 sequences listed, 25% to 30% were seen once; the top ten hold 10%. The same sample was also studied in work on T cells of mothers and their children.

Sequencing was performed on blood. This TCR derives from a middle-aged woman in good health. The chain uses TRBV7-6 and TRBJ1-5; D remains unclear. The CDR3 is CASSLGPPQSNQPQHF. CDR3 sequence (DNA): TGTGCCAGCAGCCTAGGTCCCCCCCAGAGCAATCAGCCCCAGCATTTT.